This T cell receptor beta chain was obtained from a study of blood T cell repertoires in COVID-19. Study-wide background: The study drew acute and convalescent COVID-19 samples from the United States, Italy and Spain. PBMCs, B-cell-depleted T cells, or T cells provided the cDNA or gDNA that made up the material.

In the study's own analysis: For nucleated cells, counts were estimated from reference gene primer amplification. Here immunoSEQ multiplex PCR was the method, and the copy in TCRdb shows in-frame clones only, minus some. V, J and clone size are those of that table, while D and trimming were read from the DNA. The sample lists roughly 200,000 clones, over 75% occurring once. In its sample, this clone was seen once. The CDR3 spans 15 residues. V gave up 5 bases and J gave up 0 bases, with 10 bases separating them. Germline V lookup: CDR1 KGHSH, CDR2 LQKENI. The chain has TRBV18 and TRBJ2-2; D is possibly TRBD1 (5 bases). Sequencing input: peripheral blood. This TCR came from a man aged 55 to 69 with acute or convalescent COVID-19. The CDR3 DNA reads TGTGCCAGCTCAAGGGAACAGGCGAACACCGGGGAGCTGTTTTTT. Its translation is CASSREQANTGELFF.